What follows is one T cell receptor beta chain and its context. What it binds is not known. The sample is drawn from a study of T cell repertoires in cytomegalovirus infection. Study-level information: Indications came from public TCR beta signatures; they pointed to CMV infection and to a matching HLA type. Points from the study as a whole: CMV-specific TCR beta clonotypes restricted by HLA-C were the ones dominating the ex vivo response. Cumulative frequency of public TCR beta families picked out carriers of CMV plus the relevant HLA.

One entry per CDR3 protein, called by TCRdb with MiXCR from the reads. Among around 740,000 distinct CDR3 sequences, about 40% were seen once, and the ten largest hold 2.8%. CDR1 and CDR2 (germline): SQVTM, ANQGSEA. The length of the CDR3 is 13 residues. V lost 1 base, J lost 3 bases, and 9 bases lay in between. The sample was PBMCs. This chain joins TRBV29-1 and TRBJ1-2, with no clear D. This sequence was found in a human donor in good health (CMV status not recorded). Some clones in this sample may be carry-over from other donors' samples. The CDR3 loop is CSVEAPDYYGYTF. Written as DNA, the CDR3 is TGCAGCGTTGAAGCCCCAGACTACTATGGCTACACCTTC. Complete variable domain (other parts from reference TRBV29-1 and TRBJ1-2): SAVISQKPSRDICQRGTSLTIQCQVDSQVTMMFWYRQQPGQSLTLIATANQGSEATYESGFVIDKFPISRPNLTFSTLTVSNMSPEDSSIYLCSVEAPDYYGYTFGSGTRLTVV.